This is a list of T cell receptor beta chains from one sample in a study of identical twins. TCRdb passed the 5' RACE reads through MiXCR, listing each CDR3 protein once. The sample includes about 220,000 distinct CDR3 sequences, around 8.1% of them seen just once. The sample was also linked to a second study, of yellow fever vaccine responses in identical twins.

Input material: memory (CD45RO+) T cells sorted from blood. These receptors were obtained from a young woman in good health. Each CDR3 is given with its conserved first and last residue. A D gene is named only where the DNA matches it firmly. Rows give clone size only sometimes, using once, few, many, or a class for an expanded clone.

-	TRBV9	many	TRBJ2-1	TGTGCCAGCAGCGCCCGGGAAACCAAATGGGATGAGCAGTTCTTC	CASSARETKWDEQFF
-	TRBV2	-	TRBJ2-1	TGTGCCTGCAGTGGCCTTGGCAATGAGCAGTTCTTC	CACSGLGNEQFF
TRBD2	TRBV20-1	-	TRBJ2-5	TGCAGTGCTAGAGCTCTGTCCGCTAGCGGGAGAACTCCAGAGACCCAGTACTTC	CSARALSASGRTPETQYF
TRBD2	TRBV2	many	TRBJ2-7	TGTGCCAGCAACGGGGGGGTTAGGGCAGAAACCTACGAGCAGTACTTC	CASNGGVRAETYEQYF
-	TRBV10-3	few	TRBJ1-1	TGTGCCATCAGTCAAAGGACAGTGGACACTGAAGCTTTCTTT	CAISQRTVDTEAFF
-	TRBV21-1	few	TRBJ1-1	TGTGCCAGCAGCAAAGAGAAATCCGGGTACGCTGAAGCTTTCTTT	CASSKEKSGYAEAFF
-	TRBV9	-	TRBJ1-1	TGTGCCAGCAGCGTAGCTCAGGGGAAGAACACTGAAGCTTTCTTT	CASSVAQGKNTEAFF
TRBD2	TRBV7-2	-	TRBJ2-1	TGTGCCAGCAGCGCATCCGGGACTAGCGGGATGGGTGAGCAGTTCTTC	CASSASGTSGMGEQFF
-	TRBV1	-	TRBJ2-7	TGCACCAGCAGCCAAGATGTCGGGGGGGCCTACAAGCAGTACTTC	CTSSQDVGGAYKQYF
TRBD1	TRBV6-1	many	TRBJ2-7	TGTGCCAGCAGTGTGGGGACAGTCTCCTACGAGCAGTACTTC	CASSVGTVSYEQYF
-	TRBV19	few	TRBJ2-7	TGTGCCAGTAGTATCTCGCGACAAGCCTACGAGCAGTACTTC	CASSISRQAYEQYF